This TCR beta chain was profiled in a study of vaccination effects on CD4 cells after COVID-19 (dated by TCRdb to between 2021 and 2023). About the study as a whole: Post-vaccine samples across the study were collected a median of 72 days after the second dose, with a range of 14 to 241. The full study included 10 to 11 COVID-19 convalescent patients and a few SARS-CoV-2-naive healthy vaccine recipients. Cultures from other donors in the study were sequenced using the Oncomine TCR Beta short-read assay on an Illumina iSeq 100. The study compared SARS-CoV-2 spike-specific CD4+ TCR repertoires before and after mRNA vaccination in COVID-19 convalescent patients and infection-naive vaccine recipients. The investigation overall reported the following: Among healthy vaccine recipients, nearly all vaccine-induced clones were SARS-CoV-2 mono-reactive, and just 1 of 255 was cross-reactive with common cold coronaviruses. Limitations of the study were the small number of convalescent patients and the absence of early post-infection timepoints. At late post-vaccination timepoints, both infection-induced and vaccine-induced clones showed marked clonal contraction, consistent with waning T cell responses.

The ViraFEST assay stimulated PBMC with viral peptide pools and then used TCR sequencing to identify antigen-specific CD4+ T cell clonotypes by expansion. After about 9 days of culture, CD4+ T cells were isolated with the EasySep CD4+ T cell isolation kit. Each participant received two doses of an mRNA SARS-CoV-2 vaccine, either BNT162b2 or mRNA-1273. None of the healthy vaccine recipients had a prior SARS-CoV-2 infection, which was confirmed by nucleocapsid antibody tests that came back negative both before and after vaccination. Over 1.5 million PBMC per well were cultured with 9 to 10 ug/ml peptides in IMDM containing 5% human AB serum, approximately 9.9 IU/ml IL-2 and gentamicin. Half of the culture medium was replaced with fresh IL-2-containing medium on days 3 and 7. Unless otherwise noted, each peptide stimulation condition was cultured in triplicate wells. PBMC were separated from whole blood using Ficoll-Paque Plus gradient centrifugation and were then either cryopreserved at -140C or used fresh. The overlapping peptide pools covered the spike proteins of SARS-CoV-2 as well as those of the common cold coronaviruses HCoV-NL63, HCoV-OC43 and HCoV-229E. The QIAamp micro DNA kit was used to extract genomic DNA from the cultured CD4+ T cells.

Per the germline V gene (reference sequence), SGHKS is the CDR1 and YYEKEE is the CDR2. From its cysteine to its phenylalanine, the CDR3 spans 16 amino acids. Only the CDR3 DNA stays, 48 bases, in frame from base 1. V trim: 7 bases; J trim: 5 bases; unmatched bases: 13. Notes on this clone: What antigen it recognizes has not been identified. Base qualities were left out, and no much larger clone turns up one base away.

The library was made by the immunoSEQ multiplex PCR assay. DNA from the CD4+ T cells that had been cultured and isolated underwent TCR beta CDR3 sequencing. On the study's bioinformatics: The analysis removed non-productive TCR sequences, trimmed reads to the CDR3 region, and retained only CDR3s that were 7 or more amino acids long. The MANAFEST web app was used to pick out antigen-specific clonotypes by comparing their expansion in peptide wells with that in reference cultures. To be called positive, a clone needed expansion at FDR<0.05 compared with the reference and with all other wells, an odds ratio greater than 5, and a frequency greater than 0.1% in two replicate wells. Cross-reactive clonotypes were defined as significantly expanded in SARS-CoV-2 spike wells and in at least one common cold coronavirus spike condition. Using the stringdist R package, CDR3 similarity was measured by Levenshtein distance, and unrooted trees were constructed with ape in R 3.6.1. TCRdb obtained this table from immuneACCESS and retained in-frame rearrangements with V and J assigned. These tables miss some clones; where compared with another copy, unresolved V genes account for less than half of the shortfall, and the remainder is unexplained. D and trimming were read from the DNA, whereas the V and J calls and clone size are those reported in that table. The sample table holds about 66,000 clones, of which 76% were seen once. The ten largest clonotypes hold about 0.91% of the sample.

The sequence was obtained from a human donor who received a COVID-19 vaccine. The sample here was CD4+ T cells from PBMCs cultured with HCoV-OC43 spike peptides, taken after COVID-19 vaccination. This specimen's cell subset or site label, interpreted: HCoV-OC43 spike overlapping peptide pool stimulation. Rearrangement joined TRBV5-5 to TRBJ2-5, and 11 bases in between align with TRBD1. Here the CDR3 is given as CASRDRGGPGWETQYF. The nucleotide sequence is given as TGTGCCAGCCGGGACAGGGGGGGTCCTGGATGGGAGACCCAGTACTTC.